Following are 9 T cell receptor beta chains from one sample sequenced in a study of blood T cell repertoires in COVID-19. Sequencing used immunoSEQ multiplex PCR; TCRdb keeps in-frame clones, though not all of them. Among roughly 400,000 clones listed, 90% were seen once. Input material: PBMCs or T cells enriched from blood (not recorded which). The source is a man younger than 30 who had recovered from COVID-19.

The chain is built from TRBV28 and TRBJ2-2; D may be TRBD2 (5 bases). CDR3 length: 13 residues. Germline CDR1 MDHEN, CDR2 SYDVKM. Trimming stripped 6 bases from V and 1 base from J, with 6 bases between. The CDR3 DNA follows: TGTGCCAGCAGGGCGGGGAACACCGGGGAGCTGTTTTTT. Its translation is CASRAGNTGELFF.

On this clone itself: The same CDR3 also results from other DNA sequences found in this sample. The J gene is TRBJ2-3, the V gene TRBV5-1, with 7 bases fitting TRBD2. With 0 bases clipped from V and 1 base from J, the junction kept 2 bases outside the gene matches. Germline V gene sequence: CDR1 SGHRS, CDR2 YFSETQ. The CDR3 is made up of 15 amino acids. Here the CDR3 reads CASSLGGGGTDTQYF. CDR3 DNA: TGCGCCAGCAGCTTGGGCGGGGGTGGCACAGATACGCAGTATTTT.

The chain carries TRBV7-3 and TRBJ2-7, with 14 bases lining up with TRBD2. The CDR3 has 14 residues. Germline CDR1 is SGHTA and CDR2 is FQGTGA. J was trimmed by 10 bases and V by 5 bases; bases with no gene match: 7. The CDR3 sequence: CASSPGTSGGPQYF. In DNA, the CDR3 is TGTGCCAGCAGCCCCGGGACTAGCGGGGGCCCACAGTACTTC.

The gene calls are TRBV5-5 and TRBJ2-1; 14 positions match TRBD2. V shed 2 bases and J 4 bases; nucleotides not matched to a gene: 8. CDR3 length: 18 amino acids. CDR1 is SGHKS and CDR2 is YYEKEE in the germline V gene (reference sequence). Written as DNA, the CDR3 is TGTGCCAGCAGCTTACGACTAGCGGGGGGGACCGATTACAATGAGCAGTTCTTC. It specifies CASSLRLAGGTDYNEQFF.

The V and J genes are TRBV15 and TRBJ2-1; 12 positions match TRBD2. V was clipped by 0 bases and J by 10 bases; unmatched bases: 7. The germline gives CDR1 LNHNV, CDR2 YYDKDF (reference sequence). This CDR3 is built from 16 residues. The CDR3 here is CATSRDGLAGSREQFF. The CDR3 DNA reads TGTGCCACCAGCAGAGATGGACTAGCGGGATCACGAGAGCAGTTCTTC.

This chain links TRBV25-1 with TRBJ1-6; no definite D call. This CDR3 spans 18 amino acids. Looked up from germline, CDR1 is MGHDK and CDR2 is SYGVNS. V was trimmed by 2 bases and J by 0 bases, leaving 14 bases between them. The CDR3 sequence is CASSETGDLSSYNSPLHF. CDR3 in DNA: TGTGCCAGCAGTGAAACCGGGGATTTGAGCTCCTATAATTCACCCCTCCACTTT.

J is TRBJ1-1 and V is TRBV1. TRBV1 is a pseudogene segment. CDR3 size: 13 residues. The CDR3 DNA follows: TGCACCAGCAAATCCGGGAGGAACACTGAAGCTTTCTTT. Its protein product is CTSKSGRNTEAFF.

The V call is TRBV30, the J call TRBJ2-2; 15 bases align to TRBD2. Germline V gene data show CDR1 as GTSNPN and CDR2 as SVGIG (reference sequence). The CDR3 consists of 20 residues. The V segment lost 2 bases and the J segment 1 base; nucleotides outside the gene matches: 11. Here the CDR3 DNA reads TGTGCCTGGAGTCTCCTCTCCGGGACTAGCGGGAGGTTGAACACCGGGGAGCTGTTTTTT. Translating gives CAWSLLSGTSGRLNTGELFF. The full variable domain, in which reference TRBV30 and TRBJ2-2 provide the parts outside the CDR3, is SQTIHQWPATLVQPVGSPLSLECTVEGTSNPNLYWYRQAAGRGLQLLFYSVGIGQISSEVPQNLSASRPQDRQFILSSKKLLLSDSGFYLCAWSLLSGTSGRLNTGELFFGEGSRLTVL.

The chain joins TRBV7-9 to TRBJ2-1; 7 nucleotides align to TRBD2. CDR1 is SEHNR, CDR2 FQNEAQ, per germline (reference sequence). CDR3 length: 16 amino acids. Trimming cost V 1 base and J 3 bases; bases outside gene matches: 6. This chain's CDR3 is CASSLGGTMNYNEQFF. CDR3 nucleotides: TGTGCCAGCAGCTTAGGAGGGACTATGAACTACAATGAGCAGTTCTTC.